This T cell receptor beta chain was captured by sequencing in a study of T cell repertoires in ileal Crohn's disease. Study details: About half of patients got postoperative therapy: about twelve thiopurines, approximately 18 anti-TNF. Overall study results and limits: Every patient over 26.8% clonality showed endoscopic recurrence. Compared with CD4 T cells, sorted CD8 cells carried more expanded clones.

This table comes from immunoSEQ multiplex PCR, and its TCRdb copy is limited to in-frame clones, with some not included. The sample carries roughly 15,000 clones, around 80% recorded once. Worth noting for this clone: Its antigen is unidentified. The same CDR3 arises from other DNA sequences in this sample as well.

The sequencing sample was made of ileal tissue. The TCR originated in an adult with Crohn's disease.

The CDR3 nucleotides are TGTGCCAGCAGCTTGGGACTAGCGGGGCACACAGATACGCAGTATTTT. The encoded protein is CASSLGLAGHTDTQYF. The rearrangement uses TRBV11-3 and TRBJ2-3, with TRBD2 matching 13 bases. The CDR3 loop spans 16 amino acids. Germline lookup yields CDR1 SGHNT and CDR2 YENEEA. With V trimmed by 3 bases and J by 2 bases, 2 bases remained unmatched. The full variable domain, in which reference TRBV11-3 and TRBJ2-3 provide the parts outside the CDR3, is EAGVVQSPRYKIIEKKQPVAFWCNPISGHNTLYWYLQNLGQGPELLIRYENEEAVDDSQLPKDRFSAERLKGVDSTLKIQPAELGDSAVYLCASSLGLAGHTDTQYFGPGTRLTVL.